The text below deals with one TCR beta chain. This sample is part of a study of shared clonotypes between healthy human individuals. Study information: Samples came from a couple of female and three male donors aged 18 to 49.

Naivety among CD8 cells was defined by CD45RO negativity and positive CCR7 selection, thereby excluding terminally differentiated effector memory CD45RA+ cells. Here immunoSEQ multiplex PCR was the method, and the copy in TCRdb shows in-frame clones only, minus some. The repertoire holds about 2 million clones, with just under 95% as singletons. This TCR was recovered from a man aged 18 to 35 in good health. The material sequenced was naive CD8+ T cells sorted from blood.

DNA for the CDR3: TGTGCCAGCAGTGACGGGGACAGGGTGTCTTGGGGCAATCAGCCCCAGCATTTT. It encodes CASSDGDRVSWGNQPQHF. This chain uses TRBV6-4 with TRBJ1-5; 9 bases agree with TRBD1. Per the germline V gene, CDR1 is MRHNA and CDR2 is SNTAGT. V lost 2 bases and J lost 2; bases outside the gene matches: 10. The CDR3 has 18 amino acids.